The subject of this entry is one T cell receptor beta chain. What it recognizes is unknown. The entry originates in a study of beta chain features in type 1 diabetes. Study-level findings and limits: Individuals with type 1 diabetes displayed fewer insertions and more deletions at VDJ junctions.

cDNA synthesis used the whole RNA isolate, giving expressed TCRB sequences. The assay was immunoSEQ multiplex PCR, and TCRdb's table has in-frame clones only and misses some. The data contain some 900,000 clones, roughly 17% of them singletons. Markers CD45RO/CCR7/CD25/CD127/CD95/CD27 served to sort CD4+ naive, central memory, regulatory and stem cell-like memory cells. Sort purity for all populations was recorded as exceeding 98%. The length of the CDR3 is 15 residues. Germline V lookup: CDR1 MDHEN, CDR2 SYDVKM. The germline V and J ends were trimmed by 6 bases and 1 base, with 13 bases remaining between them.

The sample consisted of naive CD4+ T cells from blood. The origin of this receptor is a woman between 18 and 30 years old in good health. The gene calls are TRBV28 and TRBJ2-1, with TRBD2 as a possible D gene (6 bases). As DNA, the CDR3 is TGTGCCAGCAGCGAATGGGGGGAATCCTACAATGAGCAGTTCTTC. Residues: CASSEWGESYNEQFF.